This TCR beta chain comes out of a study of OX40 agonist ivuxolimab in advanced cancers. Study details: Administration of intravenous ivuxolimab to patients occurred every 2 weeks at 0.01 to 10 mg/kg. Dose-escalation subjects each had hepatocellular carcinoma, melanoma, renal cell or head and neck cancer. A male proportion of approximately 80% was recorded, with mean age approximately 60 years and range roughly 23 to 79.

Study-wide results and limits: Blood T cells, both CD4+ and CD8+, expanded clonally by week 6 at 0.1 to 3.0 mg/kg.

The CDR3 is 11 amino acids. Between the trimmed V and J ends, which lost 4 bases and 11 bases, there was a span of 11 bases. Germline assignment: CDR1 KGHSH and CDR2 LQKENI. Produced via immunoSEQ multiplex PCR; TCRdb's table is partial and in-frame only. The repertoire holds approximately 70,000 clones, with around 88% as singletons. With respect to this clone: The antigen is undetermined.

The chain combines TRBV18 with TRBJ1-1; D not certain. This sample comprised CD4+ or CD8+ T cells sorted from blood, obtained in a trial of the OX40 agonist ivuxolimab. The sequence was collected from an adult with an advanced solid tumor such as melanoma, head and neck, liver or kidney cancer. The CDR3 here is CASSLGPGAFF. In DNA, the CDR3 is TGTGCCAGCTCACTCGGACCGGGGGCTTTCTTT.